This T cell receptor (beta chain) derives from a study of blood T cell repertoires in COVID-19. In the study overall: COVID-19 samples from acute and convalescent phases originated in the United States, Italy and Spain.

The table came from immunoSEQ multiplex PCR; TCRdb's copy has only in-frame clones and leaves some out. The table records about 51,000 clones, around 90% of them present only once. Sequencing was done on a sample of peripheral blood. This sequence was found in a man aged 45 to 65 with active COVID-19.

CDR3 in amino acids: CASSSSSGSDTQYF. CDR3 in DNA: TGCGCCAGCAGCTCGTCTAGCGGGAGCGATACGCAGTATTTT. The genes are TRBV5-1 and TRBJ2-3; 10 bases match TRBD2. The CDR3 is 14 residues long. V shed 3 bases and J 6 bases; nucleotides not matched to a gene: 4. Germline CDR1 and CDR2: SGHRS and YFSETQ. The whole variable domain, filled in from reference TRBV5-1 and TRBJ2-3, reads KAGVTQTPRYLIKTRGQQVTLSCSPISGHRSVSWYQQTPGQGLQFLFEYFSETQRNKGNFPGRFSGRQFSNSRSEMNVSTLELGDSALYLCASSSSSGSDTQYFGPGTRLTVL.